The clone carrying this TCR beta chain was counted at least ten times. This sample was included in a study of regulatory T cells in long-lasting Graves disease. This CDR3 region has 14 residues. Trimming removed 3 bases from V and 5 bases from J, with 12 bases in between. Combining iRepertoire HTBI primers with Arm-PCR of CDR3 regions, the authors built TCR beta libraries. TCRdb re-called the multiplex PCR reads through MiXCR, storing one row per CDR3 protein. The repertoire holds about 220,000 distinct CDR3 sequences, with roughly 18% as singletons. Time point given: newly diagnosed GD, antithyroid drugs for less than 3 months. The TCR library used RNA extracted from PBMCs.

The specimen was peripheral blood mononuclear cells (PBMCs), collected at new diagnosis, from a patient treated with antithyroid drugs. The sequence was obtained from a female donor with Graves disease. The rearrangement joins TRBV12-3 or TRBV12-4 to TRBJ2-3; the D is unclear. The CDR3 DNA reads as TGTGCCAGCAGTTTCATTTCGAGTCGAGATACGCAGTATTTT. Protein sequence: CASSFISSRDTQYF.